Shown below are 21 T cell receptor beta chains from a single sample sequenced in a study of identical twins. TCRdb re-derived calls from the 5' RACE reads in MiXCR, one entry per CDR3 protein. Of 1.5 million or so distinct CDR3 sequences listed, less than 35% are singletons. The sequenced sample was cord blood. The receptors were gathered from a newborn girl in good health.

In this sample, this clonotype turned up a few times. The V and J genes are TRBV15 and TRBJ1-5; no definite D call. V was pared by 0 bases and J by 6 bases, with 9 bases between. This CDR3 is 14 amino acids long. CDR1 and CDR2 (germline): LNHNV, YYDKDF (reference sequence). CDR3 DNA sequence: TGTGCCACCAGCAGAGATAAGTCCACTCAGCCCCAGCATTTT. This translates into CATSRDKSTQPQHF.

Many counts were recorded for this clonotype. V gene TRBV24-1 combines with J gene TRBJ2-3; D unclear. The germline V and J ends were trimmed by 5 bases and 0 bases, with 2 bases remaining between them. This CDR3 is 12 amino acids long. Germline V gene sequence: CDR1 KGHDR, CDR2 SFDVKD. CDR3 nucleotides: TGTGCCACCAGTGGCAGCACAGATACGCAGTATTTT. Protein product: CATSGSTDTQYF.

CDR3 residues: CASSLVTESSYEQYF. The CDR3 bases are TGTGCCAGCAGCTTAGTTACAGAGAGCTCCTACGAGCAGTACTTC. The chain recombines TRBV13 with TRBJ2-7, with D unclear. Trimming took off 1 base at V and 0 bases at J, with 10 bases between the two ends. CDR3 length: 15 residues. The germline CDR1 and CDR2 sequences are PRHDT and FYEKMQ (reference sequence).

The CDR3: CASSARTPNTEAFF. For the CDR3, the DNA is TGTGCCAGCAGCGCCCGAACTCCGAACACTGAAGCTTTCTTT. The V gene is TRBV9, the J gene TRBJ1-1; no clear D gene. Trimming took off 3 bases at V and 1 base at J, with 10 bases between the two ends. Germline CDR1 and CDR2: SGDLS and YYNGEE. The CDR3 extends over 14 amino acids. The variable domain in full, completed from reference TRBV9 and TRBJ1-1, reads DSGVTQTPKHLITATGQRVTLRCSPRSGDLSVYWYQQSLDQGLQFLIQYYNGEERAKGNILERFSAQQFPDLHSELNLSSLELGDSALYFCASSARTPNTEAFFGQGTRLTVV.

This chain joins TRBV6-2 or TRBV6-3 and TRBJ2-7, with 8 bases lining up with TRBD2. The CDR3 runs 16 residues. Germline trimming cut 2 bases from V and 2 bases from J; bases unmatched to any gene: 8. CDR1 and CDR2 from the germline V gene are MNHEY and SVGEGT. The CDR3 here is CASSYAQREWAYEQYF. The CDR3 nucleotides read TGTGCCAGCAGTTACGCCCAGCGGGAGTGGGCCTACGAGCAGTACTTC.

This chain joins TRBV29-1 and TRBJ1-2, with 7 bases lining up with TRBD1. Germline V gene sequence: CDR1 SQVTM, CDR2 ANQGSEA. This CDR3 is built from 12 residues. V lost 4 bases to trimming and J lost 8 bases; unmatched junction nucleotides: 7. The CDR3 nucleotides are TGCAGCGTTGCCGGGCAGGGGGAAGGCTACACCTTC. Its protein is CSVAGQGEGYTF.

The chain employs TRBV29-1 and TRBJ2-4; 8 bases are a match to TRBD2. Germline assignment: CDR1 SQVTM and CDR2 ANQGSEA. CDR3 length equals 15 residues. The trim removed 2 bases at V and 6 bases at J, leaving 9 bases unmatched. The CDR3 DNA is TGCAGCGTTGAATTATCGGGAGGGGATGGAAACATTCAGTACTTC. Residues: CSVELSGGDGNIQYF.

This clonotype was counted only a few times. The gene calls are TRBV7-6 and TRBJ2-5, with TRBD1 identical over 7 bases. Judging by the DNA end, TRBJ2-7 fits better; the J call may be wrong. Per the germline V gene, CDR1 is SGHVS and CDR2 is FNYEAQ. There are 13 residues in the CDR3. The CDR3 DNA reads TGTGCCAGCAGTTCAAAGACAGGGAGCGAGCAGTACTTC. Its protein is CASSSKTGSEQYF.

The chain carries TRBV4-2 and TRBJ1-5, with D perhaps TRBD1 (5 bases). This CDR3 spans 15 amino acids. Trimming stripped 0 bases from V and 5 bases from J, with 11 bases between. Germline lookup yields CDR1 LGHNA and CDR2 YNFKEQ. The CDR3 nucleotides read TGTGCCAGCAGCCAAGATGGCAGGGAATATCAGCCCCAGCATTTT. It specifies CASSQDGREYQPQHF.

CDR3 in DNA: TGCAGTGCTCCGGGCCCTAGCAGTGGGCCTTACAATGAGCAGTTCTTC. It translates to CSAPGPSSGPYNEQFF. This chain uses TRBV20-1 with TRBJ2-1; a weak D match, TRBD2 (5 bases). V gave up 5 bases and J gave up 4 bases, with 21 bases separating them. This CDR3 comprises 16 residues. CDR1 DFQATT and CDR2 SNEGSKA come from the germline V gene (reference sequence).

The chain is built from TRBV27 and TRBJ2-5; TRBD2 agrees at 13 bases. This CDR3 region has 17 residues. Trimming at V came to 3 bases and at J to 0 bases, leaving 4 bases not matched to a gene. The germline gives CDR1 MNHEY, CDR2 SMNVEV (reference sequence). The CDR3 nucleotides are TGTGCCAGCAGTTTCCTTGGACTAGCGGGAGACCAAGAGACCCAGTACTTC. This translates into CASSFLGLAGDQETQYF.

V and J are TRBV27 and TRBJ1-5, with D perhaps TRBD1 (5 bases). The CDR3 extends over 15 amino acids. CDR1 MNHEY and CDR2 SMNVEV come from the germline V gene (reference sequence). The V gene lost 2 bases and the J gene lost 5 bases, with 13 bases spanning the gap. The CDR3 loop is CASSLGAHKDQPQHF. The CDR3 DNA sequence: TGTGCCAGCAGTTTAGGGGCACATAAGGATCAGCCCCAGCATTTT.

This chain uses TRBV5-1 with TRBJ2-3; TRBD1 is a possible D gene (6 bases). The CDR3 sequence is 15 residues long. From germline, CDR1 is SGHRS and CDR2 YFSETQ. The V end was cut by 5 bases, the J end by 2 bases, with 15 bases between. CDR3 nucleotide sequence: TGCGCCAGCAGGGACAGCGTATCACTCACAGATACGCAGTATTTT. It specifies CASRDSVSLTDTQYF.

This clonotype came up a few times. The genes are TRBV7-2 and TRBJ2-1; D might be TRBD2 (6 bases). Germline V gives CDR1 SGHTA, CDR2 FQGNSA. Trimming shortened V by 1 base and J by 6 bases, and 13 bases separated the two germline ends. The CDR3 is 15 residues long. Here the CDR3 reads CASSLDYLLANEQFF. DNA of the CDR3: TGTGCCAGCAGCTTAGATTATTTACTAGCCAATGAGCAGTTCTTC. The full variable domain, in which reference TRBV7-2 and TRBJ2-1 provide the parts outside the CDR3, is GAGVSQSPSNKVTEKGKDVELRCDPISGHTALYWYRQSLGQGLEFLIYFQGNSAPDKSGLPSDRFSAERTGGSVSTLTIQRTQQEDSAVYLCASSLDYLLANEQFFGPGTRLTVL.

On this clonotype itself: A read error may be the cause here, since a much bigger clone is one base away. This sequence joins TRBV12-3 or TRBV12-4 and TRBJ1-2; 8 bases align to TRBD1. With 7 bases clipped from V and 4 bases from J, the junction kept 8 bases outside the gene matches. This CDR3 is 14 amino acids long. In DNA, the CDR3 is TGTGCCAGCATTCACAGGGGGTACAGCTATGGCTACACCTTC. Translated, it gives CASIHRGYSYGYTF.

Here the CDR3 reads CASSYYNSGNTIYF. The CDR3 DNA reads as TGTGCCAGCAGTTACTACAACTCTGGAAACACCATATATTTT. V and J are TRBV6-6 and TRBJ1-3, with no clear D. V lost 1 base and J lost 0, with 4 bases in between. The CDR3 has 14 amino acids. Germline CDR1 is MNHNY and CDR2 is SVGAGI (reference sequence).

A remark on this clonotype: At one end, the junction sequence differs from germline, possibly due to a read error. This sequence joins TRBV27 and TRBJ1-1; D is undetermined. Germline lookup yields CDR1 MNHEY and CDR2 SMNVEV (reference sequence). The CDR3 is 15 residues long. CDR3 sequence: CASSLSYQRATEASF. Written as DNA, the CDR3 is TGTGCCAGCAGTTTAAGCTATCAGAGGGCCACTGAAGCTTCCTTT.

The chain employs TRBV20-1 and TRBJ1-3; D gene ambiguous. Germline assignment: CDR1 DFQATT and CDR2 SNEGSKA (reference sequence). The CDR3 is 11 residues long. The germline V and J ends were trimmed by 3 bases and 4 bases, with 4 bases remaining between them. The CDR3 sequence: CSARKGNTIYF. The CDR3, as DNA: TGCAGTGCTAGGAAGGGAAACACCATATATTTT.

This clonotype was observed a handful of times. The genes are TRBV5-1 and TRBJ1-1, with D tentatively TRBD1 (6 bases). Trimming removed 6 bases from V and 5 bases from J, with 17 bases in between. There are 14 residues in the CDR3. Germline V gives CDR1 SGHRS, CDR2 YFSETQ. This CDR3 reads CASKTFRGGTEAFF. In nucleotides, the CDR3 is TGCGCCAGCAAGACCTTCAGGGGTGGGACTGAAGCTTTCTTT.

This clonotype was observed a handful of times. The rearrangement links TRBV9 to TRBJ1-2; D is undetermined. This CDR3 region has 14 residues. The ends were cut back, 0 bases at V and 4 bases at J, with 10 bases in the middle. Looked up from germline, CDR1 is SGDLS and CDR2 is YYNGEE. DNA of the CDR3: TGTGCCAGCAGCGTAGACGCTATTGGCTATGGCTACACCTTC. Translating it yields CASSVDAIGYGYTF. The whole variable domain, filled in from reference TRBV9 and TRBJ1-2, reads DSGVTQTPKHLITATGQRVTLRCSPRSGDLSVYWYQQSLDQGLQFLIQYYNGEERAKGNILERFSAQQFPDLHSELNLSSLELGDSALYFCASSVDAIGYGYTFGSGTRLTVV.

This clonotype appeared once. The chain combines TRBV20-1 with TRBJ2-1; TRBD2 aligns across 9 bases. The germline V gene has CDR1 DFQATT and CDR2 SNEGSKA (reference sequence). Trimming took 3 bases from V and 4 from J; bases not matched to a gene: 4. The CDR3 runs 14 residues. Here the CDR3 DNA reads TGCAGTGCTAGGCCGCGGGAGGGGTACAATGAGCAGTTCTTC. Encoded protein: CSARPREGYNEQFF.